The 6 T cell receptor beta chains reported below all come from one sample, sequenced in a study of cytomegalovirus exposure and HLA in healthy donors. PCR was performed using 60 Vbeta and 13 Jbeta primers. The repertoire was sequenced with immunoSEQ multiplex PCR; TCRdb's copy has only in-frame clones and lacks some. The sample has approximately 130,000 clones, roughly 79% seen once. Input material: PBMCs. All receptors come from a young man in good health and CMV-seronegative.

This clone was detected only once. V and J are TRBV9 and TRBJ1-1; 7 bases are shared with TRBD1. Germline loops: CDR1 SGDLS, CDR2 YYNGEE. Unmatched junction bases numbered 4, after V lost 0 bases and J lost 2 bases. This CDR3 is 15 amino acids long. Here the CDR3 reads CASSVEGQYNTEAFF. For the CDR3, the DNA is TGTGCCAGCAGCGTAGAGGGACAGTACAACACTGAAGCTTTCTTT.

At least ten counts were recorded for this clone. The chain joins TRBV6-1 to TRBJ1-1; 9 bases are a match to TRBD1. V lost 8 bases, J lost 3 bases, and 1 base stayed unmatched. CDR3 length equals 12 residues. The germline CDR1 and CDR2 sequences are MNHNS and SASEGT. The CDR3: CASDRGDTEAFF. The CDR3 nucleotides are TGTGCCAGCGACAGGGGGGACACTGAAGCTTTCTTT.

This chain connects TRBV2 to TRBJ2-3, with D possibly being TRBD1 (6 bases). The V and J ends lost 2 bases and 3 bases respectively, with 12 bases between them. The CDR3 runs 15 residues. Germline V gene data show CDR1 as SNHLY and CDR2 as FYNNEI. CDR3: CASSETRQVTDTQYF. CDR3 in DNA: TGTGCCAGCAGTGAAACAAGACAGGTGACAGATACGCAGTATTTT.

The chain couples TRBV27 to TRBJ2-7; TRBD1 matches 8 bases. CDR1 is MNHEY and CDR2 is SMNVEV in the germline V gene (reference sequence). V was pared by 5 bases and J by 5 bases, with 5 bases of the junction left unmatched. The CDR3 spans 13 residues. In nucleotides, the CDR3 is TGTGCCAGCAGTATCGACAGGGGAGACGAGCAGTACTTC. Protein sequence: CASSIDRGDEQYF.

The chain uses TRBV27 and TRBJ1-6; TRBD1 matches at 7 bases. Germline CDR1 MNHEY, CDR2 SMNVEV (reference sequence). The CDR3 has 15 amino acids. J lost 4 bases, V lost 4 bases, and 4 bases had no gene match. CDR3 loop: CASSSLTGYNSPLHF. For the CDR3, the DNA is TGTGCCAGCAGTTCCCTGACAGGGTATAATTCACCCCTCCACTTT.

This chain joins TRBV13 and TRBJ2-2; 10 bases match TRBD2. Germline trimming cut 5 bases from V and 4 bases from J; bases unmatched to any gene: 13. Germline assignment: CDR1 PRHDT and CDR2 FYEKMQ (reference sequence). The CDR3 loop spans 18 amino acids. The CDR3 here is CASSLPLLAGDPTGELFF. The CDR3 coding sequence is TGTGCCAGCAGCCTACCACTGCTAGCGGGGGACCCCACCGGGGAGCTGTTTTTT.